The 19 T cell receptor beta chains below were found in one sample sequenced in a study of OX40 agonist ivuxolimab in advanced cancers. Profiling relied on immunoSEQ multiplex PCR, and the TCRdb table lists in-frame clones only, not all of them. The repertoire holds approximately 70,000 clones, with 85% to 90% as singletons. Here the sequenced sample was CD4+ or CD8+ T cells sorted from blood, taken in a trial of the OX40 agonist ivuxolimab. These receptor sequences come from an adult with an advanced solid tumor such as melanoma, head and neck, liver or kidney cancer.

This clone appeared once. The chain links TRBV7-8 to TRBJ1-5, with D perhaps TRBD1 (5 bases). Germline CDR1 and CDR2: SGHVS and FQNEAQ. CDR3 length: 15 amino acids. With 2 bases removed from V and 4 bases from J, the gap between germline ends came to 12 bases. The CDR3 is CASSLFVGANQPQHF. For the CDR3, the DNA is TGTGCCAGCAGCTTATTTGTAGGGGCGAATCAGCCCCAGCATTTT.

V is TRBV12-5 and J is TRBJ2-1; D is uncertain. Trimming stripped 3 bases from V and 4 bases from J, with 7 bases between. This CDR3 is built from 13 residues. Germline assignment: CDR1 LGHNT and CDR2 FRNRAP. The CDR3 loop reads CASGLELYNEQFF. The CDR3 nucleotides read TGTGCTAGTGGTTTAGAGTTATACAATGAGCAGTTCTTC.

The chain uses TRBV5-1 and TRBJ2-5; D is unresolved. The end of the DNA fits TRBJ2-7 better, so the J call may be wrong. There are 14 residues in the CDR3. Germline CDR1 is SGHRS and CDR2 is YFSETQ. The CDR3 nucleotides are TGCGCCAGCAGCTTGGCGAGGTCCGCCTACGAGCAGTACTTC. As protein: CASSLARSAYEQYF.

The chain uses TRBV18 and TRBJ1-1; TRBD1 aligns across 7 bases. Trimming at V came to 3 bases and at J to 4 bases, leaving 5 bases not matched to a gene. Germline V gene data show CDR1 as KGHSH and CDR2 as LQKENI. The CDR3 spans 14 residues. The CDR3, as DNA: TGTGCCAGCTCACCGCGACAGGGCCTCACTGAAGCTTTCTTT. This sequence encodes CASSPRQGLTEAFF.

In its sample, this clone was seen many times. The rearrangement uses TRBV5-1 and TRBJ2-2, with 16 nucleotides matching TRBD2. The trim removed 1 base at V and 6 bases at J, leaving 6 bases unmatched. This CDR3 region has 18 residues. The germline V gene has CDR1 SGHRS and CDR2 YFSETQ. In nucleotides, the CDR3 is TGCGCCAGCAGCTTGTCCGGGACTAGCGGGGGGGCCCCCGGGGAGCTGTTTTTT. Its protein product is CASSLSGTSGGAPGELFF.

The chain joins TRBV2 to TRBJ1-2; D is unresolved. Germline V gene sequence: CDR1 SNHLY, CDR2 FYNNEI. Trimming cost V 3 bases and J 8 bases, with 10 bases left between them. The CDR3 sequence is 12 residues long. The CDR3 DNA follows: TGTGCCAGCAGTGATATCGGAGGAGGCTACACCTTC. Translating gives CASSDIGGGYTF.

The rearrangement uses TRBV19 and TRBJ1-6; 8 bases map to TRBD1. V was clipped by 5 bases and J by 8 bases; unmatched bases: 8. From germline, CDR1 is LNHDA and CDR2 SQIVND (reference sequence). The CDR3 contains 15 residues. The CDR3 nucleotides read TGTGCCAGTAGTTCGCGGGACAGGTCAGATTCACCCCTCCACTTT. It translates to CASSSRDRSDSPLHF. The complete variable domain, with remaining parts taken from reference TRBV19 and TRBJ1-6, reads DGGITQSPKYLFRKEGQNVTLSCEQNLNHDAMYWYRQDPGQGLRLIYYSQIVNDFQKGDIAEGYSVSREKKESFPLTVTSAQKNPTAFYLCASSSRDRSDSPLHFGNGTRLTVT.

This chain links TRBV5-1 with TRBJ2-3; 7 bases fit TRBD1. The junction had 6 bases not matched to a gene; V was cut back by 3 bases and J by 2 bases. Germline assignment: CDR1 SGHRS and CDR2 YFSETQ. The CDR3 is 15 residues long. CDR3 amino acids: CASSSTGEPTDTQYF. CDR3 nucleotide sequence: TGCGCCAGCAGCTCAACAGGGGAGCCCACAGATACGCAGTATTTT.

This sequence joins TRBV28 and TRBJ2-7; D perhaps matches TRBD1 (5 bases). This CDR3 spans 15 amino acids. V was cut by 2 bases and J by 3 bases, with 14 bases left in between. The germline gives CDR1 MDHEN, CDR2 SYDVKM. This CDR3 is CASSLEPQVYYEQYF. CDR3 bases: TGTGCCAGCAGTTTAGAGCCACAGGTTTACTACGAGCAGTACTTC.

The chain is built from TRBV6-5 and TRBJ2-3, with D hard to call. Germline CDR1 MNHEY, CDR2 SVGAGI. The CDR3 sequence is 14 residues long. Trimming stripped 10 bases from V and 2 bases from J, with 16 bases between. The CDR3 DNA is TGTGCCACCAAGGGTATGGTTCTCACAGATACGCAGTATTTT. Translating it yields CATKGMVLTDTQYF.

This chain links TRBV5-1 with TRBJ1-2, with 10 bases matching TRBD1. The CDR3 runs 16 residues. The trim removed 6 bases at V and 7 bases at J, leaving 15 bases unmatched. The germline gives CDR1 SGHRS, CDR2 YFSETQ. Written as DNA, the CDR3 is TGCGCCAGCATACCTCTCCCGGGACAGGGGTTATTTGGCTACACCTTC. This codes for CASIPLPGQGLFGYTF.

V is TRBV19 and J is TRBJ2-5, with D perhaps TRBD2 (5 bases). There are 14 residues in the CDR3. Germline V lookup: CDR1 LNHDA, CDR2 SQIVND (reference sequence). V dropped 2 bases and J dropped 3 bases, with 10 bases sitting between them. As DNA, the CDR3 is TGTGCCAGTAGTATAACCCGGGGTGAAGAGACCCAGTACTTC. Translation gives CASSITRGEETQYF.

The chain is built from TRBV4-1 and TRBJ2-1; D not resolved. Germline CDR1 MGHRA, CDR2 YSYEKL. V was clipped by 4 bases and J by 2 bases, with 15 bases between them. The CDR3 covers 16 residues. CDR3 nucleotide sequence: TGCGCCAGCAGCCTGAATTCACCCTATGCCTACAATGAGCAGTTCTTC. The encoded protein is CASSLNSPYAYNEQFF.

This chain connects TRBV6-5 to TRBJ2-2, with D hard to call. The CDR3 length is 16 residues. Trimming cost V 2 bases and J 1 base, with 11 bases left between them. Germline lookup yields CDR1 MNHEY and CDR2 SVGAGI. The CDR3 DNA reads TGTGCCAGCAGTTACAGTTGGACCGTGAACACCGGGGAGCTGTTTTTT. It specifies CASSYSWTVNTGELFF.

The genes are TRBV5-4 and TRBJ2-1, with D possibly being TRBD1 (6 bases). The CDR3 consists of 15 residues. From germline, CDR1 is SGHNT and CDR2 YYREEE (reference sequence). V lost 2 bases, J lost 5 bases, and 14 bases lay in between. The CDR3 coding sequence is TGTGCCAGCAGCTTCGACAGGAGAAATAACAATGAGCAGTTCTTC. Protein product: CASSFDRRNNNEQFF. The complete variable domain, with remaining parts taken from reference TRBV5-4 and TRBJ2-1, reads ETGVTQSPTHLIKTRGQQVTLRCSSQSGHNTVSWYQQALGQGPQFIFQYYREEENGRGNFPPRFSGLQFPNYSSELNVNALELDDSALYLCASSFDRRNNNEQFFGPGTRLTVL.

In this sample, this clone turned up a few times. The CDR3 is CASSWTGTAYEQYF. The CDR3 nucleotides are TGTGCCAGCAGCTGGACCGGGACAGCCTACGAGCAGTACTTC. The chain joins TRBV5-5 to TRBJ2-7; 7 bases agree with TRBD1. Trimming removed 3 bases from V and 2 bases from J; junction bases left unmatched: 5. This CDR3 spans 14 amino acids. Germline loops: CDR1 SGHKS, CDR2 YYEKEE (reference sequence).

The rearrangement uses TRBV5-4 and TRBJ2-5, with 11 bases matching TRBD2. The trim removed 2 bases at V and 3 bases at J, leaving 9 bases unmatched. The CDR3 runs to 17 residues. Germline values: CDR1 SGHNT, CDR2 YYREEE (reference sequence). The CDR3 here is CASSFWTSGRNKETQYF. The CDR3, as DNA: TGTGCCAGCAGCTTCTGGACTAGCGGGCGAAACAAAGAGACCCAGTACTTC.

CDR3 protein: CASSFAASGANVLTF. For the CDR3, the DNA is TGTGCCAGCAGCTTCGCGGCGTCTGGGGCCAACGTCCTGACTTTC. The V gene is TRBV11-1, the J gene TRBJ2-6; D not certain. CDR1 SGHAT and CDR2 FQDESV come from the germline V gene (reference sequence). The V end lost 3 bases, the J end lost 1 base, and 7 bases lay between the germline ends. The CDR3 consists of 15 residues.

The V call is TRBV30, the J call TRBJ2-7; D may be TRBD2 (5 bases). The CDR3 consists of 10 residues. Germline V lookup: CDR1 GTSNPN, CDR2 SVGIG (reference sequence). V lost 7 bases, J lost 9 bases, and 13 bases lay in between. The CDR3 DNA reads TGTGCCTTGCAAGAGGGTCTGCAGTACTTC. Translation: CALQEGLQYF.